A single sample is the source of the 15 T cell receptor beta chains below, sequenced in a study of blood T cell repertoires in COVID-19. The data were produced by immunoSEQ multiplex PCR, yet TCRdb's version contains in-frame clones alone and is incomplete. The data show about 230,000 clones, around four fifths seen once. The specimen was peripheral blood. These receptors all stem from a man aged 35 to 55 with acute or convalescent COVID-19.

CDR3 sequence reads: CASSPGLMEAFF. The DNA of the CDR3 is TGTGCCAGCTCACCGGGACTCATGGAAGCTTTCTTT. The J gene is TRBJ1-1, the V gene TRBV18; D perhaps matches TRBD1 (5 bases). The germline CDR1 and CDR2 sequences are KGHSH and LQKENI. V lost 3 bases and J 8 bases, leaving 10 bases between the germline ends. This CDR3 region has 12 residues.

The gene calls are TRBV7-9 and TRBJ2-1, with D perhaps TRBD2 (6 bases). Trimming removed 1 base at V and 4 bases at J, with 11 bases between. This CDR3 is 15 amino acids long. CDR1 is SEHNR and CDR2 is FQNEAQ in the germline V gene (reference sequence). The CDR3: CASSLDSGPYNEQFF. The CDR3, as DNA: TGTGCCAGCAGCTTAGATAGCGGACCTTACAATGAGCAGTTCTTC. Full variable domain (outside the CDR3, taken from reference TRBV7-9 and TRBJ2-1): DTGVSQNPRHKITKRGQNVTFRCDPISEHNRLYWYRQTLGQGPEFLTYFQNEAQLEKSRLLSDRFSAERPKGSFSTLEIQRTEQGDSAMYLCASSLDSGPYNEQFFGPGTRLTVL.

This chain uses TRBV30 with TRBJ1-5; 9 bases align to TRBD1. Trimming cost V 5 bases and J 7 bases; bases outside gene matches: 6. There are 13 residues in the CDR3. Germline CDR1 GTSNPN, CDR2 SVGIG (reference sequence). The CDR3 sequence is CAWSLGQGQPQHF. As DNA, the CDR3 is TGTGCCTGGTCACTGGGACAGGGACAGCCCCAGCATTTT.

The CDR3 DNA sequence: TGTGCCAGCAGTGAACCAGGGATGAACACTGAAGCTTTCTTT. It specifies CASSEPGMNTEAFF. The chain uses TRBV2 and TRBJ1-1; weak D call: TRBD1 (5 bases). This CDR3 is built from 14 residues. V was pared by 2 bases and J by 0 bases, with 7 bases between. The V gene's germline CDR1 is SNHLY and CDR2 FYNNEI.

The chain couples TRBV5-1 to TRBJ2-7; 7 nucleotides agree with TRBD1. Losses at the gene ends were 2 bases for V and 2 bases for J; bases not matched to a gene: 10. The CDR3 runs to 16 residues. Germline V gives CDR1 SGHRS, CDR2 YFSETQ. The DNA for the CDR3 is TGCGCCAGCAGCTTCCTCACCGGGACAGCCACCTACGAGCAGTACTTC. This sequence encodes CASSFLTGTATYEQYF.

The chain recombines TRBV29-1 with TRBJ2-5; 12 bases are shared with TRBD1. Germline V lookup: CDR1 SQVTM, CDR2 ANQGSEA. V shed 7 bases and J 5 bases; nucleotides not matched to a gene: 8. This CDR3 spans 14 amino acids. CDR3 amino acids: CSALGQGAGETQYF. CDR3 bases: TGCAGCGCCTTGGGACAGGGGGCCGGTGAGACCCAGTACTTC.

V gene TRBV7-9 combines with J gene TRBJ2-1; perhaps TRBD2 as D (6 bases). The CDR3 length is 13 residues. Germline V lookup: CDR1 SEHNR, CDR2 FQNEAQ (reference sequence). Trimming took 0 bases from V and 7 from J, leaving 7 bases between them. CDR3: CASSLAGGNEQFF. For the CDR3, the DNA is TGTGCCAGCAGCTTAGCGGGGGGAAATGAGCAGTTCTTC.

CDR3 region: CASRGQGTNEAFF. The CDR3 nucleotides are TGTGCCAGCCGGGGACAGGGGACAAATGAAGCTTTCTTT. The chain employs TRBV5-5 and TRBJ1-1; 10 bases are a match to TRBD1. The CDR3 extends over 13 amino acids. The ends lost 7 bases at V and 7 bases at J; junction bases unmatched: 7. CDR1 is SGHKS and CDR2 is YYEKEE in the germline V gene (reference sequence).

The rearrangement uses TRBV9 and TRBJ2-1, with D hard to call. The CDR3 has 13 residues. The V end was cut by 3 bases, the J end by 9 bases, with 13 bases between. CDR1 is SGDLS and CDR2 is YYNGEE in the germline V gene. DNA for the CDR3: TGTGCCAGCAGCGCCGCCTTACTCGGTGAGCAGTTCTTC. Encoded protein: CASSAALLGEQFF.

The chain recombines TRBV6-5 with TRBJ2-7; TRBD2 is a possible D gene (5 bases). CDR3 length equals 14 residues. Trimming took off 0 bases at V and 3 bases at J, with 9 bases between the two ends. CDR1 is MNHEY and CDR2 is SVGAGI in the germline V gene. The CDR3 is CASSYSRGYYEQYF. CDR3 in DNA: TGTGCCAGCAGTTACTCACGAGGGTACTACGAGCAGTACTTC.

This chain uses TRBV14 with TRBJ2-3, with D unresolved. The V end was cut by 2 bases, the J end by 8 bases, with 11 bases between. This CDR3 comprises 13 residues. Germline-derived CDR1 and CDR2 are SGHDN and FVKESK. The DNA for the CDR3 is TGTGCCAGCAGCCAACGAGCGATTGGTACGCAGTATTTT. This encodes CASSQRAIGTQYF. The full variable domain, completed using reference TRBV14 and TRBJ2-3, is EAGVTQFPSHSVIEKGQTVTLRCDPISGHDNLYWYRRVMGKEIKFLLHFVKESKQDESGMPNNRFLAERTGGTYSTLKVQPAELEDSGVYFCASSQRAIGTQYFGPGTRLTVL.

The gene calls are TRBV9 and TRBJ1-1; D perhaps matches TRBD1 (6 bases). Germline CDR1 is SGDLS and CDR2 is YYNGEE. Between the trimmed V and J ends, which lost 0 bases and 3 bases, there was a span of 12 bases. CDR3 length: 15 amino acids. The CDR3 DNA reads as TGTGCCAGCAGCGTAGACCCCTCAGGGGACACTGAAGCTTTCTTT. Its translation is CASSVDPSGDTEAFF.

V is TRBV7-2 and J is TRBJ1-5; possible D gene TRBD1, 5 bases. This CDR3 is built from 13 residues. CDR1 and CDR2 from the germline V gene are SGHTA and FQGNSA. Trimming left V 5 bases short and J 11 bases short, with 16 bases between. CDR3 coding DNA: TGTGCCAGCAGCGCAGGGCGCTACTGGGCCCAGCATTTT. This codes for CASSAGRYWAQHF.

This chain uses TRBV7-2 with TRBJ1-2, with TRBD1 matching 10 bases. Germline CDR1 reads SGHTA; CDR2 reads FQGNSA. V lost 1 base, J lost 4 bases, and 6 bases stayed unmatched. The CDR3 sequence is 16 residues long. In DNA form, the CDR3 reads TGTGCCAGCAGCTTAGTAGGGACAGGGGTCGGCTATGGCTACACCTTC. This codes for CASSLVGTGVGYGYTF.

This clone was seen only once. The CDR3 spells CSAGQGGDTEAFF. The CDR3 region has the DNA TGCAGCGCCGGACAGGGGGGGGACACTGAAGCTTTCTTT. This chain joins TRBV29-1 and TRBJ1-1; 10 bases align to TRBD1. This CDR3 contains 13 residues. The ends lost 7 bases at V and 3 bases at J; junction bases unmatched: 5. Germline V gives CDR1 SQVTM, CDR2 ANQGSEA.